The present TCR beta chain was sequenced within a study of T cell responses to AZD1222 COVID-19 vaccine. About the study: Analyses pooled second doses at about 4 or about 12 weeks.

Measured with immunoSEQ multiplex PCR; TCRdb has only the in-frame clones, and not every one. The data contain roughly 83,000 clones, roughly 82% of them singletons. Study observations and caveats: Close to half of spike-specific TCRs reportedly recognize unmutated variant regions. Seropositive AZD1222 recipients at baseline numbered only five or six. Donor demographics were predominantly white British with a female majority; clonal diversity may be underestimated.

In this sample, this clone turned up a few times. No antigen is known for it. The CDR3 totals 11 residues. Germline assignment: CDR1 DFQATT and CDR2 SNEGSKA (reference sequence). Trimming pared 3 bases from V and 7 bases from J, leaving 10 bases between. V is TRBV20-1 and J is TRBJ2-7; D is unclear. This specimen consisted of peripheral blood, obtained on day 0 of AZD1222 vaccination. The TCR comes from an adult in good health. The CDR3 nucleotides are TGCAGTGCTAGTCCATTGGGGGAGCAGTACTTC. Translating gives CSASPLGEQYF.